Below are 22 T cell receptor beta chains sequenced from a single sample in a study of T cells in Graves' hyperthyroidism and ophthalmopathy. The TCR beta CDR3 regions underwent amplification using RNA transcripts as the source. During a first-round RT-PCR of the TCR CDR3, the HTBI primer set was used. TCRdb itself ran the multiplex PCR reads through MiXCR, one entry per CDR3 protein. The table has about 350,000 distinct CDR3 sequences, around 18% seen once. Input material: blood. The receptor set was obtained from a woman in her thirties or forties with Graves' ophthalmopathy.

This clonotype has at least ten counts. The chain recombines TRBV20-1 with TRBJ1-2; 7 bases are shared with TRBD1. Per the germline V gene, CDR1 is DFQATT and CDR2 is SNEGSKA (reference sequence). The CDR3 runs 13 residues. Germline trimming cut 6 bases from V and 5 bases from J; bases unmatched to any gene: 9. In DNA form, the CDR3 reads TGCAGTGCCACCGGGACAGCTCAATATGGCTACACCTTC. This translates into CSATGTAQYGYTF.

As concerns this clonotype: One junction end does not reproduce the germline sequence, and a read error may be involved. The V gene is TRBV12-3 or TRBV12-4, the J gene TRBJ1-2, with unresolved D. The CDR3 runs to 12 residues. CDR3 amino acids: CASIRTTKDVCF. The CDR3 DNA follows: TGTGCCAGCATCCGGACGACGAAAGACGTTTGCTTC.

In this sample, this clonotype turned up many times. CDR3 residues: CASSSSVGPNQPQHF. The CDR3 DNA follows: TGTGCCAGCAGCTCATCCGTGGGGCCCAATCAGCCCCAGCATTTT. The V gene is TRBV11-2, the J gene TRBJ1-5; possibly TRBD1 for D (5 bases). The CDR3 covers 15 residues. Trimming left V 4 bases short and J 3 bases short, with 13 bases between. Germline lookup yields CDR1 SGHAT and CDR2 FQNNGV. Supplemented by reference TRBV11-2 and TRBJ1-5, the full variable domain reads EAGVAQSPRYKIIEKRQSVAFWCNPISGHATLYWYQQILGQGPKLLIQFQNNGVVDDSQLPKDRFSAERLKGVDSTLKIQPAKLEDSAVYLCASSSSVGPNQPQHFGDGTRLSIL.

This clonotype was detected many times. V is TRBV20-1 and J is TRBJ2-7; TRBD1 aligns across 7 bases. Germline loops: CDR1 DFQATT, CDR2 SNEGSKA (reference sequence). The CDR3 totals 12 residues. The V and J ends lost 6 bases and 4 bases, in that order; junction bases with no gene match: 6. For the CDR3, the DNA is TGCAGTGCGAAGGACAGGACATACGAGCAGTACTTC. Its translation is CSAKDRTYEQYF.

This clonotype came up many times. V and J are TRBV19 and TRBJ1-5; no reliable D call. The CDR3 runs 15 residues. The germline V and J ends were trimmed by 3 bases and 2 bases, with 11 bases remaining between them. Germline V gives CDR1 LNHDA, CDR2 SQIVND (reference sequence). The CDR3: CASSIGGLGNQPQHF. DNA of the CDR3: TGTGCCAGTAGTATCGGTGGCCTCGGCAATCAGCCCCAGCATTTT.

There are many counts of this clonotype. The genes are TRBV12-5 and TRBJ1-2; no clear D. CDR1 and CDR2 (germline): LGHNT, FRNRAP. The CDR3 is 13 amino acids. V was clipped by 1 base and J by 4 bases, with 7 bases between them. As DNA, the CDR3 is TGTGCTAGTGGTTTGGGGTCGGCCTATGGCTACACCTTC. Its translation: CASGLGSAYGYTF.

This clonotype appeared many times. The chain links TRBV4-2 to TRBJ2-4, with TRBD2 identical over 8 bases. The CDR3 contains 17 residues. From germline, CDR1 is LGHNA and CDR2 YNFKEQ. V was clipped by 2 bases and J by 8 bases; unmatched bases: 14. Here the CDR3 DNA reads TGTGCCAGCAGCCAAACCGGGACTAGTGGTATGCGCGACATTCAGTACTTC. This sequence encodes CASSQTGTSGMRDIQYF.

This clonotype was observed at least ten times. V and J are TRBV11-2 and TRBJ2-4; no firm D call. Trimming shortened V by 2 bases and J by 5 bases, and 7 bases separated the two germline ends. This CDR3 spans 13 amino acids. The germline gives CDR1 SGHAT, CDR2 FQNNGV. The CDR3 DNA reads as TGTGCCAGCAGCTTACTCTCTGAAAACATTCAGTACTTC. As protein: CASSLLSENIQYF.

This clonotype was counted at least ten times. The rearrangement links TRBV20-1 to TRBJ2-4, with D tentatively TRBD1 (6 bases). The CDR3 has 16 amino acids. Germline assignment: CDR1 DFQATT and CDR2 SNEGSKA (reference sequence). With 2 bases removed from V and 0 bases from J, the gap between germline ends came to 14 bases. The CDR3 bases are TGCAGTGCTAGAATCCCGGGACAACTAGCCAAAAACATTCAGTACTTC. It yields the protein CSARIPGQLAKNIQYF.

This clonotype was detected many times. This sequence joins TRBV6-2 or TRBV6-3 and TRBJ1-1; 8 bases fit TRBD1. The CDR3 contains 14 residues. Unmatched junction bases numbered 6, after V lost 5 bases and J lost 4 bases. CDR1 and CDR2 from the germline V gene are MNHEY and SVGEGT. CDR3 protein: CASSDHTGGTEAFF. The CDR3 DNA is TGTGCCAGCAGTGACCACACAGGGGGCACTGAAGCTTTCTTT.

This clonotype was detected ten times or more. V usage is TRBV28 and J usage is TRBJ1-5; 7 bases map to TRBD1. The CDR3 runs 15 residues. Germline trimming cut 6 bases from V and 0 bases from J; bases unmatched to any gene: 5. Germline V gene lookup returns CDR1 MDHEN and CDR2 SYDVKM. The CDR3 loop reads CASRQGEYSNQPQHF. The CDR3 bases are TGTGCCAGCAGGCAGGGGGAGTATAGCAATCAGCCCCAGCATTTT.

This clonotype was seen ten or more times. The V gene is TRBV15, the J gene TRBJ1-1; no definite D call. Germline V gene data show CDR1 as LNHNV and CDR2 as YYDKDF (reference sequence). V lost 2 bases, J lost 1 base, and 5 bases lay in between. CDR3 length equals 13 residues. For the CDR3, the DNA is TGTGCCACCAGCAGAATTGAGAACACTGAAGCTTTCTTT. Translation: CATSRIENTEAFF.

This clonotype was counted at least ten times. V is TRBV7-9 and J is TRBJ2-5; D tentatively fits TRBD1 or TRBD2 (5 bases each). The V end was cut by 5 bases, the J end by 3 bases, with 13 bases between. CDR1 and CDR2 (germline): SEHNR, FQNEAQ (reference sequence). This CDR3 has 14 residues. This chain's CDR3 is CASSAGTYEETQYF. DNA of the CDR3: TGTGCCAGCAGCGCCGGGACCTATGAAGAGACCCAGTACTTC.

This clonotype was recorded at least ten times. The chain is built from TRBV12-3 or TRBV12-4 and TRBJ2-7, with 8 bases fitting TRBD1. The V gene end was trimmed by 0 bases and the J gene end by 7 bases; junction bases not matched to a gene: 11. This CDR3 spans 16 amino acids. The CDR3 sequence is CASSLALGRGLREQYF. DNA of the CDR3: TGTGCCAGCAGTTTAGCGCTTGGCAGGGGGCTAAGGGAGCAGTACTTC.

This clonotype was counted many times. The DNA of the CDR3 is TGTGCCAGCAGTCCGGGACAGAGGTACTATGGCTACACCTTC. Protein sequence: CASSPGQRYYGYTF. The chain recombines TRBV12-3 or TRBV12-4 with TRBJ1-2; 7 positions agree with TRBD1. The CDR3 loop spans 14 amino acids. The trim removed 5 bases at V and 3 bases at J, leaving 6 bases unmatched.

In this sample, this clonotype turned up many times. The junction departs from the called germline gene at one end, perhaps through a read error. The chain combines TRBV15 with TRBJ1-5; D remains ambiguous. The CDR3 has 14 residues. The germline V gene encodes CDR1 LNHNV and CDR2 YYDKDF (reference sequence). The CDR3 region is CAASREGSNQPQHF. The CDR3 DNA follows: TGTGCCGCCAGCAGAGAGGGTAGCAATCAGCCCCAGCATTTT.

This clonotype has at least ten counts. The rearrangement uses TRBV27 and TRBJ1-5, with 7 bases identical to TRBD1. Trimming removed 6 bases from V and 0 bases from J; junction bases left unmatched: 5. The length of the CDR3 is 15 residues. Germline V CDR1 and CDR2: MNHEY, SMNVEV (reference sequence). The CDR3 loop reads CASSKQGTSNQPQHF. CDR3 DNA sequence: TGTGCCAGCAGCAAACAGGGGACTAGCAATCAGCCCCAGCATTTT.

The CDR3 DNA reads as TGTGCCAGCAGTTGGGGTCGCTCTGGGGCCAACGTCCTGACTTTC. It encodes CASSWGRSGANVLTF. The chain couples TRBV6-2 or TRBV6-3 to TRBJ2-6; D not resolved. Germline V gives CDR1 MNHEY, CDR2 SVGEGT. With 4 bases removed from V and 0 bases from J, the gap between germline ends came to 7 bases. The CDR3 covers 15 residues.

The V and J genes are TRBV6-1 and TRBJ2-7, with no clear D. The CDR3 is made up of 15 amino acids. Germline lookup yields CDR1 MNHNS and CDR2 SASEGT. With 7 bases removed from V and 0 bases from J, the gap between germline ends came to 16 bases. CDR3 DNA: TGTGCCAGCACCGCAGAGCTCCTTAGCTCCTACGAGCAGTACTTC. Its translation: CASTAELLSSYEQYF.

Concerning this clonotype itself: The CDR3 carries no conserved terminal phenylalanine or tryptophan, so it likely arises from a read error. This chain connects TRBV28 to TRBJ2-7; a possible D gene is TRBD1 (6 bases). The CDR3 covers 18 residues. Germline V gene data show CDR1 as MDHEN and CDR2 as SYDVKM. V dropped 3 bases and J dropped 1 base, with 22 bases sitting between them. The CDR3 sequence: CASSFPPSGTITSYEQYL. CDR3 nucleotides: TGTGCCAGCAGTTTCCCCCCCTCCGGGACAATAACATCCTACGAGCAGTACCTC.

This clonotype was found a few times. V gene TRBV28 combines with J gene TRBJ2-4; D is perhaps TRBD1 or TRBD2 (6 bases each). Germline loops: CDR1 MDHEN, CDR2 SYDVKM. The V end lost 6 bases, the J end lost 7 bases, and 19 bases lay between the germline ends. The CDR3 is 15 amino acids. CDR3 in DNA: TGTGCCAGCAGACCAACAGGGATAGGGGGGAACATTCAGTACTTC. It translates to CASRPTGIGGNIQYF. The full variable domain, rest sourced from reference TRBV28 and TRBJ2-4, is DVKVTQSSRYLVKRTGEKVFLECVQDMDHENMFWYRQDPGLGLRLIYFSYDVKMKEKGDIPEGYSVSREKKERFSLILESASTNQTSMYLCASRPTGIGGNIQYFGAGTRLSVL.

This clonotype showed up many times. The chain employs TRBV4-1 and TRBJ1-5, with D tentatively TRBD1 (5 bases). V was shortened by 1 base and J by 11 bases, with 12 bases between the two germline ends. CDR3 size: 13 residues. Germline CDR1 reads MGHRA; CDR2 reads YSYEKL. In nucleotides, the CDR3 is TGCGCCAGCAGCCAAGCAGGGTTGGCGACCCAGCATTTT. This gives the protein CASSQAGLATQHF.